These 5 T cell receptor beta chains were all obtained from the same sample, sequenced in a study of CD8+ T cells in alopecia areata. Treatment indicated: oral pan-JAK inhibitor, 5-10 mg twice daily. cDNA reverse transcribed from extracted RNA served as the sequencing template. Profiled with immunoSEQ multiplex PCR; TCRdb holds only in-frame clones, not every one. Of some 120,000 clones in the sample, around 60% were seen once. Sequences were derived from CD4+ T cells sorted from blood, sampled at week 4, from a patient treated with tofacitinib. These receptors came from a human donor with alopecia areata.

The chain joins TRBV9 to TRBJ2-1, with D uncertain. The V gene lost 0 bases and the J gene lost 6 bases, with 7 bases spanning the gap. CDR1 SGDLS and CDR2 YYNGEE come from the germline V gene. The CDR3 consists of 13 residues. The CDR3 spells CASSVGPLNEQFF. As DNA, the CDR3 is TGTGCCAGCAGCGTAGGGCCCCTCAATGAGCAGTTCTTC.

The chain recombines TRBV7-2 with TRBJ2-3, with D perhaps given as TRBD1 or TRBD2 (6 bases each). Per the germline V gene, CDR1 is SGHTA and CDR2 is FQGNSA. This CDR3 is built from 16 residues. V was clipped by 1 base and J by 0 bases, with 11 bases between them. Here the CDR3 DNA reads TGTGCCAGCAGCTTAGGGGGGGCCGCTAGCACAGATACGCAGTATTTT. Encoded protein: CASSLGGAASTDTQYF.

This clone has only a few counts. The chain employs TRBV27 and TRBJ2-5; D unresolved. The germline gives CDR1 MNHEY, CDR2 SMNVEV (reference sequence). The CDR3 loop spans 12 amino acids. V was trimmed by 0 bases and J by 11 bases, leaving 10 bases between them. Here the CDR3 DNA reads TGTGCCAGCAGTTTATCGGGGTCCAAGCAGTACTTC. Translation: CASSLSGSKQYF.

This clone occurred a few times. The chain joins TRBV7-9 to TRBJ2-3; D unclear. With 5 bases removed from V and 7 bases from J, the gap between germline ends came to 10 bases. This CDR3 is built from 12 residues. Germline V lookup: CDR1 SEHNR, CDR2 FQNEAQ (reference sequence). The CDR3 nucleotides are TGTGCCAGCAGCGTGGACCGAAATACGCAGTATTTT. Translating it yields CASSVDRNTQYF.

This clone has a single count. The chain uses TRBV7-2 and TRBJ2-7; D might be TRBD1 or TRBD2, each matching 6 bases. CDR3 length equals 15 residues. Trimming left V 2 bases short and J 2 bases short, with 13 bases between. Germline V lookup: CDR1 SGHTA, CDR2 FQGNSA. The CDR3 nucleotides read TGTGCCAGCAGCTTATTCAACGGGGGCCCCTACGAGCAGTACTTC. This gives the protein CASSLFNGGPYEQYF.